These 27 T cell receptor beta chains originate from one sample sequenced in a study of human versus mouse CDR3 diversity and MHC coevolution. The data were produced by immunoSEQ multiplex PCR, yet TCRdb's version contains in-frame clones alone and is incomplete. The profile shows about 77,000 clones, approximately 90% of them singletons. Source material: naive CD4+ T cells from blood. As for subset: CD45RO-negative CD62L-positive naive CD4 T cells. Every receptor here comes from a person aged 25 to 69 in good health.

V is TRBV5-1 and J is TRBJ2-7; 7 bases align to TRBD1. The junction had 8 bases not matched to a gene; V was cut back by 1 base and J by 1 base. The CDR3 runs 16 residues. In germline, CDR1 is SGHRS, CDR2 YFSETQ. The CDR3 loop is CASSLSPQGTSYEQYF. The CDR3 DNA follows: TGCGCCAGCAGCTTGAGCCCACAGGGGACGTCCTACGAGCAGTACTTC.

The gene calls are TRBV28 and TRBJ1-3, with no clear D. There are 15 residues in the CDR3. The V end lost 3 bases, the J end lost 5 bases, and 14 bases lay between the germline ends. Germline lookup yields CDR1 MDHEN and CDR2 SYDVKM. CDR3 loop: CASSLGIGGRNTIYF. CDR3 in DNA: TGTGCCAGCAGTTTGGGGATTGGAGGCCGAAACACCATATATTTT.

The chain uses TRBV9 and TRBJ2-1, with TRBD2 matching 11 bases. The CDR3 is 15 amino acids. The V segment lost 2 bases and the J segment 4 bases; nucleotides outside the gene matches: 2. The germline gives CDR1 SGDLS, CDR2 YYNGEE. The CDR3 DNA follows: TGTGCCAGCAGCGTCGCTAGCGGGGGGTACAATGAGCAGTTCTTC. It encodes CASSVASGGYNEQFF.

This rearrangement joins TRBV6-1 to TRBJ2-3; TRBD1 matches at 9 bases. The CDR3 sequence is 15 residues long. Germline V lookup: CDR1 MNHNS, CDR2 SASEGT. Trimming took 3 bases from V and 4 from J; bases not matched to a gene: 5. The CDR3 loop reads CASSEDRGRADTQYF. The DNA of the CDR3 is TGTGCCAGCAGTGAGGACAGGGGACGAGCAGATACGCAGTATTTT.

The V gene is TRBV6-5, the J gene TRBJ2-6, with D maybe TRBD1 (5 bases). This CDR3 has 16 amino acids. The V gene lost 2 bases and the J gene lost 0 bases, with 8 bases spanning the gap. Germline CDR1 reads MNHEY; CDR2 reads SVGAGI. CDR3 sequence: CASSYRRVSGANVLTF. The DNA of the CDR3 is TGTGCCAGCAGTTACCGCAGGGTCTCTGGGGCCAACGTCCTGACTTTC.

The chain links TRBV7-9 to TRBJ1-5; the D gene is possibly TRBD1 (6 bases). Germline values: CDR1 SEHNR, CDR2 FQNEAQ (reference sequence). V was clipped by 5 bases and J by 5 bases, with 16 bases between them. This CDR3 is 15 amino acids long. The CDR3: CASSPGQPGDQPQHF. CDR3 DNA: TGTGCCAGCAGCCCCGGGCAGCCAGGGGATCAGCCCCAGCATTTT.

The count of this clone is one. V gene TRBV4-1 combines with J gene TRBJ2-7, with 11 bases matching TRBD1. From germline, CDR1 is MGHRA and CDR2 YSYEKL. CDR3 length: 15 residues. V lost 1 base to trimming and J lost 12 bases; unmatched junction nucleotides: 11. CDR3 sequence (DNA): TGCGCCAGCAGCCAAGTCGTTGGGGGACAGGGGGAAACGTACTTC. Its protein is CASSQVVGGQGETYF.

V and J are TRBV9 and TRBJ1-1, with a tentative D call TRBD1 (6 bases). V was pared by 3 bases and J by 0 bases, with 12 bases between. The CDR3 is 15 amino acids. The germline gives CDR1 SGDLS, CDR2 YYNGEE. The DNA of the CDR3 is TGTGCCAGCAGCGCCAGGACAGAAATGAACACTGAAGCTTTCTTT. It translates to CASSARTEMNTEAFF.

The chain uses TRBV18 and TRBJ1-3; TRBD1 is a possible D gene (5 bases). V shed 2 bases and J shed 2 bases, with 7 bases lying between them. CDR3 length equals 14 residues. Germline V lookup: CDR1 KGHSH, CDR2 LQKENI. This CDR3 reads CASSPEGAGNTIYF. The CDR3 DNA follows: TGTGCCAGCTCACCAGAAGGGGCTGGAAACACCATATATTTT. Full variable domain (outside the CDR3, taken from reference TRBV18 and TRBJ1-3): NAGVMQNPRHLVRRRGQEARLRCSPMKGHSHVYWYRQLPEEGLKFMVYLQKENIIDESGMPKERFSAEFPKEGPSILRIQQVVRGDSAAYFCASSPEGAGNTIYFGEGSWLTVV.

The rearrangement joins TRBV7-3 to TRBJ2-3; 9 bases are a match to TRBD2. The germline V gene encodes CDR1 SGHTA and CDR2 FQGTGA. Trimming took 3 bases from V and 6 from J; bases not matched to a gene: 10. The CDR3 is made up of 16 amino acids. The CDR3 loop reads CASSLSSGGSGDTQYF. CDR3 coding DNA: TGTGCCAGCAGCTTGAGTAGCGGGGGCTCCGGGGATACGCAGTATTTT.

This chain connects TRBV5-4 to TRBJ1-5; the match to TRBD1 covers 8 bases. The CDR3 runs to 15 residues. V gave up 0 bases and J gave up 2 bases; unmatched junction bases: 1. In germline, CDR1 is SGHNT, CDR2 YYREEE (reference sequence). The DNA for the CDR3 is TGTGCCAGCAGCTTGGCGGGACAGGGCAATCAGCCCCAGCATTTT. Translated, it gives CASSLAGQGNQPQHF.

This clone was picked up one time. CDR3 in amino acids: CASSPGQATDTQYF. CDR3 coding DNA: TGCGCCAGCAGCCCCGGACAGGCCACAGATACGCAGTATTTT. The chain links TRBV5-1 to TRBJ2-3; 7 positions agree with TRBD1. Germline V gives CDR1 SGHRS, CDR2 YFSETQ. V was pared by 4 bases and J by 2 bases, with 4 bases of the junction left unmatched. This CDR3 spans 14 amino acids.

The rearrangement joins TRBV5-1 to TRBJ1-1; D might be TRBD1 (6 bases). The CDR3 runs to 16 residues. Germline CDR1 reads SGHRS; CDR2 reads YFSETQ. V shed 0 bases and J shed 1 base, with 13 bases lying between them. CDR3 residues: CASSLAYRVGNTEAFF. In DNA form, the CDR3 reads TGCGCCAGCAGCTTGGCATACAGGGTAGGGAACACTGAAGCTTTCTTT.

The genes are TRBV6-5 and TRBJ1-5; 7 nucleotides line up with TRBD1. V dropped 0 bases and J dropped 4; count of bases not matched to a gene: 3. This CDR3 region has 15 residues. CDR1 MNHEY and CDR2 SVGAGI come from the germline V gene. CDR3 residues: CASSYSQGLNQPQHF. The CDR3 DNA follows: TGTGCCAGCAGTTACTCACAGGGGTTGAATCAGCCCCAGCATTTT.

The rearrangement joins TRBV4-1 to TRBJ1-4; no definite D call. The CDR3 is made up of 12 amino acids. Germline CDR1 and CDR2: MGHRA and YSYEKL. With 2 bases removed from V and 10 bases from J, the gap between germline ends came to 8 bases. CDR3 nucleotide sequence: TGCGCCAGCAGCCAATACTCCGGAAAACTGTTTTTT. It codes for CASSQYSGKLFF.

The chain joins TRBV7-9 to TRBJ1-6; D is possibly TRBD1 (5 bases). The V and J ends lost 3 bases and 10 bases respectively, with 13 bases between them. CDR1 and CDR2 from the germline V gene are SEHNR and FQNEAQ (reference sequence). The CDR3 has 14 amino acids. The CDR3 loop reads CASSFGQGGSPLHF. For the CDR3, the DNA is TGTGCCAGCAGCTTTGGGCAGGGAGGATCACCCCTCCACTTT.

The chain is built from TRBV28 and TRBJ2-7, with TRBD1 identical over 7 bases. CDR1 MDHEN and CDR2 SYDVKM come from the germline V gene. The V and J ends lost 7 bases and 4 bases, in that order; junction bases with no gene match: 13. This CDR3 contains 15 residues. The CDR3: CASISSKGARYEQYF. CDR3 coding DNA: TGTGCCAGCATCAGCAGTAAGGGGGCGCGGTACGAGCAGTACTTC.

CDR3 nucleotide sequence: TGTGCCAGCAGCTTATTGACGGGTCCCACTCAGCCCCAGCATTTT. This translates into CASSLLTGPTQPQHF. The rearrangement uses TRBV11-3 and TRBJ1-5; D is unclear. CDR1 and CDR2 from the germline V gene are SGHNT and YENEEA. The CDR3 loop spans 15 amino acids. The V end lost 2 bases, the J end lost 6 bases, and 14 bases lay between the germline ends.

The V gene is TRBV28, the J gene TRBJ1-5; no reliable D call. Germline CDR1 MDHEN, CDR2 SYDVKM. V shed 1 base and J shed 2 bases, with 15 bases lying between them. The CDR3 sequence is 17 residues long. CDR3 nucleotide sequence: TGTGCCAGCAGTTTATTATTTCGGGGTATCGGCAATCAGCCCCAGCATTTT. This codes for CASSLLFRGIGNQPQHF.

This chain uses TRBV2 with TRBJ2-7; D remains unclear. Germline V gives CDR1 SNHLY, CDR2 FYNNEI. Trimming stripped 6 bases from V and 0 bases from J, with 6 bases between. The CDR3 is 12 amino acids. DNA of the CDR3: TGTGCCAGCAGAGCCAACTCCTACGAGCAGTACTTC. As protein: CASRANSYEQYF.

The chain employs TRBV2 and TRBJ2-4; 8 bases agree with TRBD2. CDR1 is SNHLY, CDR2 FYNNEI, per germline. The CDR3 contains 16 residues. V lost 5 bases, J lost 0 bases, and 6 bases stayed unmatched. CDR3 in amino acids: CASSNQGLVAKNIQYF. The CDR3 DNA sequence: TGTGCCAGCAGTAACCAGGGACTAGTAGCCAAAAACATTCAGTACTTC.

This clone came up once. The chain joins TRBV11-2 to TRBJ2-7; TRBD2 aligns across 7 bases. This CDR3 has 16 amino acids. CDR1 and CDR2 (germline): SGHAT, FQNNGV. V was pared by 5 bases and J by 5 bases, with 15 bases of the junction left unmatched. In DNA, the CDR3 is TGTGCCAGCAGCAAGACATTGACTAGCTCGGGGAACGAGCAGTACTTC. Its translation is CASSKTLTSSGNEQYF. Variable domain in full (rest from reference TRBV11-2 and TRBJ2-7): EAGVAQSPRYKIIEKRQSVAFWCNPISGHATLYWYQQILGQGPKLLIQFQNNGVVDDSQLPKDRFSAERLKGVDSTLKIQPAKLEDSAVYLCASSKTLTSSGNEQYFGPGTRLTVT.

This clone occurred a few times. The V call is TRBV19, the J call TRBJ1-1, with D hard to call. V lost 6 bases to trimming and J lost 7 bases, with 15 bases between them. From germline, CDR1 is LNHDA and CDR2 SQIVND (reference sequence). The CDR3 spans 13 residues. CDR3 amino acids: CASSTRWGVEAFF. The DNA of the CDR3 is TGTGCCAGTAGCACGCGGTGGGGAGTTGAAGCTTTCTTT.

The chain is built from TRBV6-1 and TRBJ1-5; D might be TRBD1 (5 bases). The CDR3 is 15 amino acids. Germline-derived CDR1 and CDR2 are MNHNS and SASEGT. V was pared by 7 bases and J by 1 base, with 14 bases between. The CDR3 DNA follows: TGTGCCAGCATAGGGAAAGGGGTGAGCAATCAGCCCCAGCATTTT. It yields the protein CASIGKGVSNQPQHF.

This sequence joins TRBV5-4 and TRBJ2-5, with D hard to call. CDR1 is SGHNT and CDR2 is YYREEE in the germline V gene (reference sequence). The CDR3 runs 14 residues. The V end lost 4 bases, the J end lost 1 base, and 11 bases lay between the germline ends. The CDR3 loop reads CASSPRNRQETQYF. The CDR3 DNA reads TGTGCCAGCAGCCCGAGGAACCGCCAAGAGACCCAGTACTTC.

V is TRBV2 and J is TRBJ2-3, with a tentative D call TRBD2 (6 bases). Trimming left V 4 bases short and J 11 bases short, with 13 bases between. From germline, CDR1 is SNHLY and CDR2 FYNNEI. This CDR3 has 12 residues. Written as DNA, the CDR3 is TGTGCCAGCAGTGTTGGGGGGTTCCTGCAGTATTTT. This translates into CASSVGGFLQYF.

This rearrangement joins TRBV30 to TRBJ1-6; maybe TRBD1 (5 bases). Deletions cut 0 bases from V and 7 bases from J, with 13 bases between. The germline V gene encodes CDR1 GTSNPN and CDR2 SVGIG (reference sequence). The CDR3 is made up of 15 amino acids. In DNA, the CDR3 is TGTGCCTGGAGTGTAGTGGCCGGGGGGAATTCACCCCTCCACTTT. Its translation: CAWSVVAGGNSPLHF.